This TCR beta chain was identified in a study of CD8+CD57+ T cells in acquired aplastic anemia. Across the study: An average of roughly 3 ug of DNA was obtained from sorted CD4+ and CD8+ cells.

Comment on this clonotype: The antigen is not known.

Notes on the study in general: Some 31 shared CD8+ CDR3s appeared highly expressed within patients' immunodominant clones.

Trimming shortened V by 6 bases and J by 7 bases, and 18 bases separated the two germline ends. This CDR3 is built from 13 residues. Germline assignment: CDR1 SQVTM and CDR2 ANQGSEA. Using genomic DNA as the template, TCR beta VDJ and CDR3 profiling was carried out. TCRdb analysed the reads with MiXCR anew, one entry per CDR3 protein. This sample has 95,000 to 150,000 distinct CDR3 sequences, with almost 40% found just once. CD8+CD57+ cell expansion had been shown by flow cytometry in patients chosen for sequencing. In all patients, the disease was severe acquired aplastic anemia. The chain recombines TRBV29-1 with TRBJ1-1, with D possibly TRBD1 on 5 matching bases. The sequencing input was sorted CD4+, CD8+, or CD8+CD57+ T cells (not recorded which) from PBMCs. This receptor was taken from a human donor with aplastic anemia. The DNA of the CDR3 is TGCAGCGTGGCTCCGGGGCAACACCGTGAAGCTTTCTTT. Encoded protein: CSVAPGQHREAFF.